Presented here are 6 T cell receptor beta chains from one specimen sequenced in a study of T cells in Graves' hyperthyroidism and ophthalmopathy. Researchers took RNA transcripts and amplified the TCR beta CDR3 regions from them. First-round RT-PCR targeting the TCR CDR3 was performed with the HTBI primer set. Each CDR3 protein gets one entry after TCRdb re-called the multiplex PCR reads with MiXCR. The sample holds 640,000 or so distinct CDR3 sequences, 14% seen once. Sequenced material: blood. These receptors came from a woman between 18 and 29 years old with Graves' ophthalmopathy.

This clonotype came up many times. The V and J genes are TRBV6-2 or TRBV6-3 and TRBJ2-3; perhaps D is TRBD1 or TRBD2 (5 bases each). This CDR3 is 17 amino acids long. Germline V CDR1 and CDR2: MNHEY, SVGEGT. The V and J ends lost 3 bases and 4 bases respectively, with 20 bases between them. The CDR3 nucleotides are TGTGCCAGCAGTTATATATTCCAGGGAGAGTTCGCAGATACGCAGTATTTT. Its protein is CASSYIFQGEFADTQYF.

The CDR3 coding sequence is TGTGCCAGCAGTTCAGTGGTCGGTCAGCCCCAGCATTTT. It codes for CASSSVVGQPQHF. This chain connects TRBV27 to TRBJ1-5; D remains unclear. This CDR3 spans 13 amino acids. CDR1 is MNHEY and CDR2 is SMNVEV in the germline V gene (reference sequence). Between the trimmed V and J ends, which lost 4 bases and 6 bases, there was a span of 10 bases.

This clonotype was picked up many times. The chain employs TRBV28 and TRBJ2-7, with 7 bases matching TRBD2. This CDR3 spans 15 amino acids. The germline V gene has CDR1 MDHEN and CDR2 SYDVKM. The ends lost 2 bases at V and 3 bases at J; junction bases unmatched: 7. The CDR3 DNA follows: TGTGCCAGCAGTTTACGGGGAGGGGTCTTCTACGAGCAGTACTTC. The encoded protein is CASSLRGGVFYEQYF.

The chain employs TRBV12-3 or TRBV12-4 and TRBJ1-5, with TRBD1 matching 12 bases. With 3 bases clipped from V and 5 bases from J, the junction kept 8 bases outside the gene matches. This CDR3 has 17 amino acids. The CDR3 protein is CASSLGTGGLEDQPQHF. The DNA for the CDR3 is TGTGCCAGCAGTTTGGGGACAGGGGGCTTAGAGGATCAGCCCCAGCATTTT.

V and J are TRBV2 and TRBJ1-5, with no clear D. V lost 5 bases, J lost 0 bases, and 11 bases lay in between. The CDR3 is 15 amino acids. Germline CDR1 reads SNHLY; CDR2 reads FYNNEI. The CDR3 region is CASSWVRSSNQPQHF. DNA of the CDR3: TGTGCCAGCAGTTGGGTTAGGTCTAGCAATCAGCCCCAGCATTTT. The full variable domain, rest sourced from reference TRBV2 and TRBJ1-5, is EPEVTQTPSHQVTQMGQEVILRCVPISNHLYFYWYRQILGQKVEFLVSFYNNEISEKSEIFDDQFSVERPDGSNFTLKIRSTKLEDSAMYFCASSWVRSSNQPQHFGDGTRLSIL.

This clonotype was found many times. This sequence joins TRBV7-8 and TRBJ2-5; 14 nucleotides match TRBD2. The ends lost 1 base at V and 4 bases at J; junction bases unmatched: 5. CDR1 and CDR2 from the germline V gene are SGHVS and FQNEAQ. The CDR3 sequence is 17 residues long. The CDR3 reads CASSLEGLAGVVETQYF. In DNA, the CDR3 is TGTGCCAGCAGCTTAGAGGGACTAGCGGGAGTAGTAGAGACCCAGTACTTC.